These 25 T cell receptor beta chains were all obtained from the same sample, sequenced in a study of T cells after somatic rescue of genetic block (dated by TCRdb to the early 2020s). The method was the immunoSEQ multiplex PCR assay. This immuneACCESS table, as held by TCRdb, lists in-frame sequences with V and J called but not all clones. Of the missing ones, under half trace to an unresolved V gene in checked studies; the others have no known cause. The sample has tens of thousands of clones on record, roughly 92% of them singletons. The ten most abundant clones make up over 2.5% of the sample. Source material: peripheral blood mononuclear cells (PBMCs). These receptors originate from a man aged 35-49 years.

The chain employs TRBV6-4 and TRBJ2-4; 10 bases are shared with TRBD2. Germline CDR1 MRHNA, CDR2 SNTAGT. The CDR3 loop spans 17 amino acids. V gave up 4 bases and J gave up 2 bases; unmatched junction bases: 8. This CDR3 reads CASSGRVAGGSKNIQYF. CDR3 nucleotide sequence: TGTGCCAGCAGTGGAAGGGTAGCGGGGGGATCCAAAAACATTCAGTACTTC.

The rearrangement joins TRBV6-5 to TRBJ2-5; D possibly corresponds to TRBD2 (5 bases). This CDR3 has 14 residues. Trimming pared 7 bases from V and 5 bases from J, leaving 17 bases between. CDR1 and CDR2 from the germline V gene are MNHEY and SVGAGI. The CDR3 DNA follows: TGTGCCAGCATGACGGGTGGGAGTCGCGAGACCCAGTACTTC. It is translated as CASMTGGSRETQYF.

V and J are TRBV5-1 and TRBJ2-1, with TRBD2 identical over 9 bases. The V and J ends lost 6 bases and 0 bases, in that order; junction bases with no gene match: 13. Germline V gives CDR1 SGHRS, CDR2 YFSETQ. CDR3 length equals 18 residues. Written as DNA, the CDR3 is TGCGCCAGCACCCTGAGGCGGGGACTAGCCAGCTCCTACAATGAGCAGTTCTTC. It specifies CASTLRRGLASSYNEQFF.

The V gene is TRBV4-2, the J gene TRBJ2-7, with a weak D call TRBD2 (6 bases). The V and J ends lost 0 bases and 4 bases respectively, with 13 bases between them. Germline-derived CDR1 and CDR2 are LGHNA and YNFKEQ. The CDR3 consists of 15 residues. Written as DNA, the CDR3 is TGTGCCAGCAGCCAAGAAAGGGCGGGGCCTTACGAGCAGTACTTC. This sequence encodes CASSQERAGPYEQYF.

For this clone: Within the sample, other DNA sequences also encode this same CDR3. The V and J genes are TRBV10-3 and TRBJ1-5; D not resolved. Deletions cut 0 bases from V and 2 bases from J, with 2 bases between. The CDR3 has 13 amino acids. CDR1 and CDR2 from the germline V gene are ENHRY and SYGVKD. The CDR3 reads CAISESGNQPQHF. As DNA, the CDR3 is TGTGCCATCAGTGAGTCGGGCAATCAGCCCCAGCATTTT.

The chain employs TRBV15 and TRBJ2-5; 8 bases map to TRBD1. Unmatched junction bases numbered 10, after V lost 0 bases and J lost 1 base. Per the germline V gene, CDR1 is LNHNV and CDR2 is YYDKDF (reference sequence). The CDR3 length is 18 residues. The CDR3: CATSRDHPDRDLQETQYF. CDR3 nucleotide sequence: TGTGCCACCAGCAGAGATCACCCGGACAGGGACCTCCAAGAGACCCAGTACTTC.

The J gene is TRBJ1-5, the V gene TRBV19; D gene uncertain. V shed 3 bases and J shed 0 bases, with 12 bases lying between them. The CDR3 is made up of 16 amino acids. From germline, CDR1 is LNHDA and CDR2 SQIVND (reference sequence). The CDR3 loop is CASSIGQPYSNQPQHF. In nucleotides, the CDR3 is TGTGCCAGTAGTATTGGCCAGCCTTATAGCAATCAGCCCCAGCATTTT. The full variable domain, rest sourced from reference TRBV19 and TRBJ1-5, is DGGITQSPKYLFRKEGQNVTLSCEQNLNHDAMYWYRQDPGQGLRLIYYSQIVNDFQKGDIAEGYSVSREKKESFPLTVTSAQKNPTAFYLCASSIGQPYSNQPQHFGDGTRLSIL.

The gene calls are TRBV9 and TRBJ2-1; 7 bases agree with TRBD2. The CDR3 consists of 15 residues. The trim removed 2 bases at V and 2 bases at J, leaving 4 bases unmatched. Per germline, CDR1 SGDLS and CDR2 YYNGEE. CDR3: CASSVDGRTYNEQFF. Here the CDR3 DNA reads TGTGCCAGCAGCGTGGACGGGAGGACCTACAATGAGCAGTTCTTC.

The gene calls are TRBV6-5 and TRBJ1-1; D gene uncertain. Germline V gives CDR1 MNHEY, CDR2 SVGAGI. This CDR3 region has 14 residues. With 3 bases removed from V and 4 bases from J, the gap between germline ends came to 12 bases. The CDR3, as DNA: TGTGCCAGCAGTTATATGGAGGCAAGCACTGAAGCTTTCTTT. It codes for CASSYMEASTEAFF.

This clone was found once. The genes are TRBV5-8 and TRBJ2-2, with D unresolved. CDR1 is SGHTS and CDR2 is YDEGEE in the germline V gene. Trimming stripped 4 bases from V and 7 bases from J, with 11 bases between. There are 13 residues in the CDR3. The CDR3 bases are TGTGCCAGCAGCCCCCTCTGGGTCGGGGAGCTGTTTTTT. Translated, it gives CASSPLWVGELFF.

The chain employs TRBV7-9 and TRBJ2-5; unclear D gene. Germline loops: CDR1 SEHNR, CDR2 FQNEAQ (reference sequence). V was clipped by 1 base and J by 8 bases, with 11 bases between them. This CDR3 comprises 13 residues. The CDR3 loop reads CASSLGSRNTQYF. The CDR3 nucleotides read TGTGCCAGCAGCTTAGGTTCCCGGAATACCCAGTACTTC.

The CDR3 protein is CASSPRPPGTGGTQPQHF. The CDR3 DNA reads as TGCGCCAGCAGCCCACGACCTCCCGGGACAGGGGGGACCCAGCCCCAGCATTTT. V gene TRBV4-3 combines with J gene TRBJ1-5; 11 bases agree with TRBD1. The CDR3 covers 18 residues. Germline V gene lookup returns CDR1 LGHNA and CDR2 YSLEER. With 4 bases clipped from V and 7 bases from J, the junction kept 15 bases outside the gene matches.

V usage is TRBV6-4 and J usage is TRBJ1-2, with TRBD1 matching over 7 bases. CDR1 and CDR2 (germline): MRHNA, SNTAGT. The CDR3 sequence is 14 residues long. Trimming took 4 bases from V and 6 from J; bases not matched to a gene: 8. CDR3 coding DNA: TGTGCCAGCAGTGTGGAATACAGGGGTGATGGCTACACCTTC. Amino acid sequence: CASSVEYRGDGYTF.

The V gene is TRBV11-2, the J gene TRBJ2-7, with TRBD2 as a possible D gene (5 bases). The germline CDR1 and CDR2 sequences are SGHAT and FQNNGV. The V end lost 1 base, the J end lost 0 bases, and 7 bases lay between the germline ends. The CDR3 totals 14 residues. The CDR3 loop is CASSLGRGSYEQYF. Here the CDR3 DNA reads TGTGCCAGCAGCTTAGGCCGGGGCTCCTACGAGCAGTACTTC.

The chain carries TRBV6-1 and TRBJ2-7; D is unresolved. V lost 2 bases and J 6 bases, leaving 14 bases between the germline ends. CDR1 is MNHNS, CDR2 SASEGT, per germline. The CDR3 runs 14 residues. For the CDR3, the DNA is TGTGCCAGCAGTGAAATTAACACTCTCATCGAGCAGTACTTC. Protein sequence: CASSEINTLIEQYF.

This clone was observed once. The J gene is TRBJ2-1, the V gene TRBV4-1; possibly TRBD2 for D (5 bases). This CDR3 has 14 residues. The V end was cut by 5 bases, the J end by 4 bases, with 12 bases between. Germline V CDR1 and CDR2: MGHRA, YSYEKL. The CDR3 nucleotides are TGCGCCAGCAGCTCTACGAGGGTTTACAATGAGCAGTTCTTC. Its translation: CASSSTRVYNEQFF.

V and J are TRBV5-1 and TRBJ2-3; D may be TRBD2 (6 bases). The V gene's germline CDR1 is SGHRS and CDR2 YFSETQ. V lost 1 base and J lost 0, with 9 bases in between. This CDR3 region has 15 residues. As DNA, the CDR3 is TGCGCCAGCAGCTTGACGGGGGATAGCACAGATACGCAGTATTTT. Amino acid sequence: CASSLTGDSTDTQYF. Variable domain in full (rest from reference TRBV5-1 and TRBJ2-3): KAGVTQTPRYLIKTRGQQVTLSCSPISGHRSVSWYQQTPGQGLQFLFEYFSETQRNKGNFPGRFSGRQFSNSRSEMNVSTLELGDSALYLCASSLTGDSTDTQYFGPGTRLTVL.

This rearrangement joins TRBV30 to TRBJ2-5, with a weak D call TRBD1 (6 bases). V was clipped by 5 bases and J by 1 base, with 11 bases between them. This CDR3 has 13 amino acids. CDR1 is GTSNPN and CDR2 is SVGIG in the germline V gene (reference sequence). The CDR3, as DNA: TGTGCCTGGGGACAGAGAGTCCAAGAGACCCAGTACTTC. Its translation: CAWGQRVQETQYF.

Here the CDR3 reads CASSPGLAGSLQYF. CDR3 DNA sequence: TGTGCCAGCAGTCCGGGACTAGCGGGCTCTTTACAGTACTTC. The chain uses TRBV6-5 and TRBJ2-5; the match to TRBD2 covers 12 bases. Germline CDR1 MNHEY, CDR2 SVGAGI. This CDR3 contains 14 residues. Trimming cost V 5 bases and J 11 bases; bases outside gene matches: 9.

Details on this clone: A junction end diverges from the germline sequence, so it may reflect a read error. V gene TRBV6-5 combines with J gene TRBJ1-2; TRBD1 matches at 7 bases. There are 14 residues in the CDR3. Germline CDR1 reads MNHEY; CDR2 reads SVGAGI. The CDR3 reads CASSYSPTATGASF. The CDR3 DNA reads TGTGCCAGCAGTTACTCCCCAACTGCCACAGGGGCCAGCTTC.

This clone was counted a single time. The V gene is TRBV15, the J gene TRBJ2-3; TRBD2 matches 7 bases. This CDR3 has 15 amino acids. Germline V gene data show CDR1 as LNHNV and CDR2 as YYDKDF (reference sequence). V lost 1 base to trimming and J lost 7 bases; unmatched junction nucleotides: 8. CDR3 in amino acids: CATSRGGGRMNTQYF. CDR3 nucleotide sequence: TGTGCCACCAGCAGAGGGGGCGGGAGAATGAATACGCAGTATTTT.

V and J are TRBV2 and TRBJ2-6, with 11 bases aligning to TRBD1. Unmatched junction bases numbered 13, after V lost 6 bases and J lost 3 bases. In germline, CDR1 is SNHLY, CDR2 FYNNEI. The CDR3 is 19 amino acids. CDR3: CASRKEPGQGAGGANVLTF. CDR3 DNA: TGTGCCAGCAGGAAAGAACCAGGACAGGGGGCAGGTGGGGCCAACGTCCTGACTTTC.

V gene TRBV30 combines with J gene TRBJ1-1, with 7 bases identical to TRBD1. The CDR3 covers 12 residues. CDR1 is GTSNPN, CDR2 SVGIG, per germline (reference sequence). V dropped 7 bases and J dropped 1; count of bases not matched to a gene: 3. The CDR3 sequence is CASQGGNTEAFF. CDR3 in DNA: TGTGCCTCCCAGGGGGGGAACACTGAAGCTTTCTTT.

This sequence joins TRBV19 and TRBJ2-7, with 12 bases matching TRBD2. Germline V gives CDR1 LNHDA, CDR2 SQIVND (reference sequence). CDR3 length: 13 residues. V was pared by 3 bases and J by 6 bases, with 0 bases of the junction left unmatched. Here the CDR3 DNA reads TGTGCCAGTAGTATGGGACTAGCGGGCGAGCAGTACTTC. Encoded protein: CASSMGLAGEQYF.

This clone qualifies as medium-sized. The rearrangement joins TRBV7-2 to TRBJ1-2, with D possibly matching TRBD1 (5 bases). Trimming removed 1 base from V and 13 bases from J, with 13 bases in between. The CDR3 is 12 amino acids. Looked up from germline, CDR1 is SGHTA and CDR2 is FQGNSA. CDR3 sequence (DNA): TGTGCCAGCAGCTTAGGACAGCTGCCGGGCACCTTC. This translates into CASSLGQLPGTF.